The 7 T cell receptor beta chains below come from one sample, sequenced in a study of human T cells and chemical hapten exposure. A single record per CDR3 protein comes from TCRdb applying MiXCR to the RACE reads. Altogether over 95,000 distinct CDR3 sequences are present, around 12% being singletons, with the ten largest covering 2% to 2.5%. Noted time point: patch test 1, 2 weeks after DPC sensitization. Specified treatment: therapeutic diphenylcyclopropenone sensitization with weekly scalp DPC. The input for sequencing was whole blood, taken in connection with sensitization to the hapten diphenylcyclopropenone (DPC). The source of these receptors is a middle-aged woman with alopecia areata. Some clones in this sample may be carry-over from other donors' samples.

The chain is built from TRBV20-1 and TRBJ2-7, with 8 bases that match TRBD2. This CDR3 contains 14 residues. Germline CDR1 is DFQATT and CDR2 is SNEGSKA (reference sequence). V was pared by 6 bases and J by 5 bases, with 12 bases of the junction left unmatched. CDR3 bases: TGCAGTGCCCGATGGGGGACTAGTGGCAACGAGCAGTACTTC. It codes for CSARWGTSGNEQYF.

V is TRBV28 and J is TRBJ2-2; 7 bases match TRBD1. With V trimmed by 5 bases and J by 5 bases, 14 bases remained unmatched. Germline CDR1 MDHEN, CDR2 SYDVKM. The length of the CDR3 is 17 residues. CDR3 nucleotides: TGTGCCAGCAGTCCCCTCGACAGGGTTGTAGGTACCGGGGAGCTGTTTTTT. Amino acids: CASSPLDRVVGTGELFF.

The CDR3 sequence: CSASLTGINSPLHF. The CDR3 nucleotides are TGCAGTGCGTCCCTGACAGGCATTAATTCACCCCTCCACTTT. The V and J genes are TRBV20-1 and TRBJ1-6; D is possibly TRBD1 (6 bases). Germline CDR1 is DFQATT and CDR2 is SNEGSKA (reference sequence). The CDR3 runs 14 residues. Deletions cut 6 bases from V and 6 bases from J, with 15 bases between.

The genes are TRBV28 and TRBJ1-3; 7 bases align to TRBD1. The length of the CDR3 is 14 residues. Germline loops: CDR1 MDHEN, CDR2 SYDVKM. The V segment lost 6 bases and the J segment 2 bases; nucleotides outside the gene matches: 4. Here the CDR3 reads CASRPGQPGNTIYF. CDR3 DNA: TGTGCCAGCAGGCCGGGACAGCCTGGAAACACCATATATTTT.

V and J are TRBV5-1 and TRBJ2-3, with 8 positions matching TRBD1. This CDR3 has 14 residues. V shed 3 bases, J shed 2 bases, and the junction held 2 bases outside the gene matches. Germline lookup yields CDR1 SGHRS and CDR2 YFSETQ. CDR3 DNA sequence: TGCGCCAGCAGCTCGGACAGGGCCACAGATACGCAGTATTTT. Protein product: CASSSDRATDTQYF. Full variable domain (outside the CDR3, taken from reference TRBV5-1 and TRBJ2-3): KAGVTQTPRYLIKTRGQQVTLSCSPISGHRSVSWYQQTPGQGLQFLFEYFSETQRNKGNFPGRFSGRQFSNSRSEMNVSTLELGDSALYLCASSSDRATDTQYFGPGTRLTVL.

This clonotype has more than one count but fewer than ten. V gene TRBV11-3 combines with J gene TRBJ2-2, with TRBD2 identical over 7 bases. Trimming removed 2 bases from V and 7 bases from J; junction bases left unmatched: 4. CDR3 size: 14 residues. CDR1 is SGHNT and CDR2 is YENEEA in the germline V gene. CDR3 amino acids: CASSLSGTGGELFF. In DNA form, the CDR3 reads TGTGCCAGCAGCTTAAGCGGGACGGGCGGGGAGCTGTTTTTT.

This clonotype came up a few times. DNA for the CDR3: TGTGCCAGCAGGGAAGCGGGGCCCTCCTCCTACGAGCAGTACTTC. Translation: CASREAGPSSYEQYF. V and J are TRBV28 and TRBJ2-7, with TRBD2 matching 7 bases. V gave up 6 bases and J gave up 0 bases; unmatched junction bases: 8. Germline V gene lookup returns CDR1 MDHEN and CDR2 SYDVKM. The CDR3 loop spans 15 amino acids.